This TCR beta chain was profiled in a study of blood T cell repertoires in COVID-19. Study as a whole: Italy, Spain and the United States were the sources of the convalescent and acute COVID-19 samples. The analysed material was cDNA or gDNA that came from T cells, B-cell-depleted T cells, or PBMCs.

V lost 5 bases and J lost 14, with 14 bases in between. CDR1 and CDR2 (germline): SGHAT, FQNNGV. The CDR3 length is 11 residues. Seattle's cohort entered during active infection and was followed longitudinally. TCRdb's table, derived via immunoSEQ multiplex PCR, lists solely in-frame clones and lacks some. The table has around 480,000 clones, more than 70% seen once. The chain combines TRBV11-2 with TRBJ2-3; D is ambiguous. The receptor's source is a woman in her fifties or sixties with COVID-19, enrolled during active disease. Sequenced: peripheral blood. Here the CDR3 DNA reads TGTGCCAGCAGCCACAGTTTCCCTCTGTATTTT. The encoded protein is CASSHSFPLYF.